These 19 T cell receptor beta chains share one sample of origin, sequenced in a study of blood T cells in healthy people across ages. Using a J-beta primer mix together with a sample-barcoded 5' primer, a second PCR was run for 7 to 11 cycles. TCRdb used MiXCR to reprocess the 5' RACE reads, holding one entry per CDR3 protein. Of approximately 690,000 distinct CDR3 sequences in the sample, roughly 53% are singletons; the top ten hold approximately 40%. The material sequenced was blood. The receptors were sampled from a man aged 55 to 69 in good health.

V and J are TRBV25-1 and TRBJ1-4; D ambiguous. Trimming pared 3 bases from V and 8 bases from J, leaving 13 bases between. Germline CDR1 and CDR2: MGHDK and SYGVNS. This CDR3 is 14 amino acids long. The CDR3 region has the DNA TGTGCCAGCAGTGACAAACGGGGAGTAGAAAAACTGTTTTTT. As protein: CASSDKRGVEKLFF.

The chain joins TRBV5-1 to TRBJ2-5; the match to TRBD1 covers 10 bases. The CDR3 consists of 16 residues. With 6 bases clipped from V and 2 bases from J, the junction kept 10 bases outside the gene matches. Germline CDR1 and CDR2: SGHRS and YFSETQ. The CDR3 sequence: CASNRRTGGWQETQYF. DNA for the CDR3: TGCGCCAGCAACCGCCGGACAGGGGGGTGGCAAGAGACCCAGTACTTC. The full variable domain, completed using reference TRBV5-1 and TRBJ2-5, is KAGVTQTPRYLIKTRGQQVTLSCSPISGHRSVSWYQQTPGQGLQFLFEYFSETQRNKGNFPGRFSGRQFSNSRSEMNVSTLELGDSALYLCASNRRTGGWQETQYFGPGTRLLVL.

The chain carries TRBV7-9 and TRBJ2-3, with TRBD2 matching 10 bases. The germline CDR1 and CDR2 sequences are SEHNR and FQNEAQ (reference sequence). CDR3 length: 16 amino acids. The J segment lost 0 bases and the V segment lost 3 bases, leaving 3 bases of the junction unmatched. CDR3 residues: CASSFGAGGSTDTQYF. The CDR3 DNA follows: TGTGCCAGCAGCTTTGGAGCGGGGGGGAGCACAGATACGCAGTATTTT.

In its sample, this clonotype was seen a few times. This chain uses TRBV28 with TRBJ2-7; 8 bases align to TRBD2. The CDR3 is 14 amino acids. Losses at the gene ends were 5 bases for V and 7 bases for J; bases not matched to a gene: 10. Germline CDR1 is MDHEN and CDR2 is SYDVKM. The CDR3 DNA sequence: TGTGCCAGCAGTACCCGGACAGCGGGGGAGGAGCAGTACTTC. This translates into CASSTRTAGEEQYF.

The chain has TRBV6-5 and TRBJ2-3, with 13 bases that match TRBD2. The germline CDR1 and CDR2 sequences are MNHEY and SVGAGI. The CDR3 totals 17 residues. V lost 4 bases to trimming and J lost 4 bases; unmatched junction nucleotides: 8. The CDR3 coding sequence is TGTGCCAGCAGTTCCCCGGGACTAGCGGGGCTGGCAGATACGCAGTATTTT. Its protein is CASSSPGLAGLADTQYF.

In DNA form, the CDR3 reads TGTGCCAGCAGCCCGACAGCCATGAACACTGAAGCTTTCTTT. It is translated as CASSPTAMNTEAFF. The chain couples TRBV11-2 to TRBJ1-1; tentative D call: TRBD1 (5 bases). V was cut by 5 bases and J by 0 bases, with 10 bases left in between. The CDR3 length is 14 residues. Germline V gives CDR1 SGHAT, CDR2 FQNNGV.

The chain couples TRBV14 to TRBJ2-7; possibly TRBD1 or TRBD2 for D (5 bases each). Per germline, CDR1 SGHDN and CDR2 FVKESK. Trimming stripped 6 bases from V and 4 bases from J, with 25 bases between. CDR3 length: 17 residues. The CDR3 spells CASRRTPPWDPIYEQYF. CDR3 in DNA: TGTGCCAGCAGGCGTACCCCCCCTTGGGACCCAATTTACGAGCAGTACTTC.

Turning to this clonotype: A much larger clone is a single base away; this may be a read error. The chain employs TRBV20-1 and TRBJ1-1, with D perhaps matching TRBD1 (5 bases). Germline V CDR1 and CDR2: DFQATT, SNEGSKA (reference sequence). The CDR3 is 12 residues long. The CDR3 loop reads CGAMGPNTEAFF. Here the CDR3 DNA reads TGCGGTGCTATGGGACCCAACACTGAAGCTTTCTTT.

A word on this clonotype: A junction boundary mismatches the germline segment, possibly from a read error. The V call is TRBV10-3, the J call TRBJ2-3; possible D gene TRBD1, 5 bases. CDR1 and CDR2 from the germline V gene are ENHRY and SYGVKD. The CDR3 sequence is 19 residues long. The DNA of the CDR3 is TGTGCCATCAGTGGACTCGCCAAACAGAACCCCTACGACACAGGTACGCAGTATTTT. Translating it yields CAISGLAKQNPYDTGTQYF.

J is TRBJ1-5 and V is TRBV3-1; D uncertain. The CDR3 is 13 residues long. Germline V gives CDR1 LGHDT, CDR2 YNNKEL (reference sequence). V lost 3 bases and J 4 bases, leaving 7 bases between the germline ends. CDR3: CASSQVRNQPQHF. The DNA of the CDR3 is TGTGCCAGCAGCCAGGTTAGGAATCAGCCCCAGCATTTT.

The chain couples TRBV9 to TRBJ2-3; 11 positions match TRBD1. Trimming cost V 4 bases and J 4 bases; bases outside gene matches: 8. There are 16 residues in the CDR3. Looked up from germline, CDR1 is SGDLS and CDR2 is YYNGEE. CDR3 DNA sequence: TGTGCCAGCAGCCTCGGACAGGGGGCCATGGCAGATACGCAGTATTTT. Its translation: CASSLGQGAMADTQYF.

The chain has TRBV7-2 and TRBJ1-2; D is unclear. Germline CDR1 SGHTA, CDR2 FQGNSA. The V end lost 4 bases, the J end lost 6 bases, and 18 bases lay between the germline ends. The CDR3 consists of 15 residues. The CDR3 here is CASSSSYGVVDGYTF. In DNA, the CDR3 is TGTGCCAGCAGCTCCAGCTATGGGGTTGTGGATGGCTACACCTTC.

The gene calls are TRBV11-3 and TRBJ2-1; D gene uncertain. The ends were cut back, 6 bases at V and 4 bases at J, with 7 bases in the middle. The CDR3 consists of 12 residues. CDR1 SGHNT and CDR2 YENEEA come from the germline V gene. CDR3 in amino acids: CASSTGYNEQFF. The DNA of the CDR3 is TGTGCCAGCAGTACTGGGTACAATGAGCAGTTCTTC.

This sequence joins TRBV18 and TRBJ1-4; no clear D gene. V dropped 3 bases and J dropped 2 bases, with 10 bases sitting between them. Germline CDR1 is KGHSH and CDR2 is LQKENI. The CDR3 covers 15 residues. CDR3 in DNA: TGTGCCAGCTCACCCCGAGGACGGACTAATGAAAAACTGTTTTTT. Translated: CASSPRGRTNEKLFF.

This clonotype turned up a few times. The chain couples TRBV5-1 to TRBJ2-7; TRBD1 matches at 9 bases. Germline trimming cut 0 bases from V and 3 bases from J; bases unmatched to any gene: 4. The germline V gene has CDR1 SGHRS and CDR2 YFSETQ. The CDR3 loop spans 15 amino acids. CDR3 nucleotide sequence: TGCGCCAGCAGCTTGGCCCCGGGACAGGGCTACGAGCAGTACTTC. This translates into CASSLAPGQGYEQYF.

In DNA, the CDR3 is TGTGCCAGCAGCTTAAAAGTGGCAAACACCGGGGAGCTGTTTTTT. Protein sequence: CASSLKVANTGELFF. The chain is built from TRBV7-9 and TRBJ2-2; unclear D gene. Trimming took off 2 bases at V and 2 bases at J, with 9 bases between the two ends. The CDR3 spans 15 residues. Germline values: CDR1 SEHNR, CDR2 FQNEAQ (reference sequence).

The genes are TRBV7-9 and TRBJ2-4, with D hard to call. Trimming pared 5 bases from V and 2 bases from J, leaving 19 bases between. This CDR3 has 17 residues. CDR1 SEHNR and CDR2 FQNEAQ come from the germline V gene (reference sequence). CDR3 nucleotide sequence: TGTGCCAGCAGCCCAAGCTTAGGGCCTGCCCCCAAAAACATTCAGTACTTC. Translation gives CASSPSLGPAPKNIQYF.

The rearrangement links TRBV5-1 to TRBJ1-1; possibly TRBD1 for D (5 bases). Trimming took 4 bases from V and 1 from J, leaving 17 bases between them. CDR1 and CDR2 from the germline V gene are SGHRS and YFSETQ. The CDR3 has 16 residues. This CDR3 reads CASSLSTVGKNTEAFF. CDR3 nucleotides: TGCGCCAGCAGCCTTTCGACAGTCGGAAAGAACACTGAAGCTTTCTTT.

The chain employs TRBV20-1 and TRBJ1-1; 10 bases match TRBD1. With 8 bases clipped from V and 3 bases from J, the junction kept 6 bases outside the gene matches. Germline V gene data show CDR1 as DFQATT and CDR2 as SNEGSKA (reference sequence). This CDR3 has 13 amino acids. CDR3 residues: CSTPGTGDTEAFF. The CDR3 coding sequence is TGCAGTACTCCAGGGACAGGGGACACTGAAGCTTTCTTT.